This TCR beta chain was observed in a study of blood T cells in healthy people across ages. V dropped 7 bases and J dropped 0 bases, with 16 bases sitting between them. This CDR3 is built from 15 residues. Per the germline V gene, CDR1 is SQVTM and CDR2 is ANQGSEA. Combining a sample-barcoded 5' primer with a J-beta primer mix, a second PCR ran for 7 to 11 cycles. MiXCR was run by TCRdb on the 5' RACE reads, yielding one entry per CDR3 protein. This table has 500,000 to 550,000 distinct CDR3 sequences, approximately 25% appearing once. Points from the study as a whole: Higher naive T cell percentage went strongly together with higher TCR beta diversity.

Remarks on this clonotype: Its antigen is not known.

This same sample was also part of a study on T cells of mothers and their children.

This receptor was taken from a boy younger than 18 in good health. The material sequenced was blood. The rearrangement links TRBV29-1 to TRBJ2-1; D remains unclear. The CDR3 sequence is CSAHPTASSYNEQFF. In DNA form, the CDR3 reads TGCAGCGCCCACCCCACAGCTAGCTCCTACAATGAGCAGTTCTTC.